Each of the 25 T cell receptor beta chains below was sequenced from the same sample in a study of shared clonotypes between healthy human individuals. Generated by immunoSEQ multiplex PCR, the TCRdb table keeps only in-frame clones and is missing some. Of roughly 2.6 million clones in the sample, approximately 90% were seen once. The sequencing input was naive CD4+ T cells sorted from blood. Indicated subset: CD45RA+ positively selected. Receptors were obtained from a man aged 18 to 35 in good health.

The chain carries TRBV7-8 and TRBJ1-5; no reliable D call. The CDR3 spans 14 residues. Trimming pared 4 bases from V and 1 base from J, leaving 8 bases between. Germline V CDR1 and CDR2: SGHVS, FQNEAQ. CDR3 bases: TGTGCCAGCAGCTCCCCAGGAAGCAATCAGCCCCAGCATTTT. Its protein product is CASSSPGSNQPQHF.

This chain connects TRBV10-1 to TRBJ1-2; D remains ambiguous. This CDR3 contains 17 residues. CDR1 is WNHNN, CDR2 SYGVQD, per germline (reference sequence). With 5 bases removed from V and 4 bases from J, the gap between germline ends came to 23 bases. The CDR3 protein is CASSIPGDPRPFYGYTF. CDR3 bases: TGCGCCAGCAGTATACCTGGAGACCCCCGGCCCTTCTATGGCTACACCTTC.

The chain combines TRBV6-6 with TRBJ1-1; D is unresolved. There are 14 residues in the CDR3. Germline values: CDR1 MNHNY, CDR2 SVGAGI (reference sequence). Trimming removed 3 bases from V and 0 bases from J, with 8 bases in between. The CDR3 sequence is CASSYRGMNTEAFF. As DNA, the CDR3 is TGTGCCAGCAGTTATCGGGGTATGAACACTGAAGCTTTCTTT.

The CDR3 here is CASSLPGGRDTQYF. The CDR3 region has the DNA TGTGCCAGCAGTTTGCCAGGGGGGAGGGATACGCAGTATTTT. The J gene is TRBJ2-3, the V gene TRBV25-1; D may be TRBD1 (7 bases). The CDR3 runs to 14 residues. Trimming left V 5 bases short and J 6 bases short, with 15 bases between. Germline V gives CDR1 MGHDK, CDR2 SYGVNS.

This clone was picked up one time. The J gene is TRBJ2-5, the V gene TRBV10-1, with TRBD2 matching 8 bases. This CDR3 region has 15 residues. CDR1 is WNHNN and CDR2 is SYGVQD in the germline V gene (reference sequence). J lost 4 bases, V lost 3 bases, and 7 bases had no gene match. CDR3 in amino acids: CASSDASGSRETQYF. The CDR3 DNA follows: TGCGCCAGCAGTGATGCAAGCGGGAGTCGAGAGACCCAGTACTTC.

This sequence joins TRBV30 and TRBJ2-3; 10 bases agree with TRBD1. This CDR3 comprises 15 residues. Germline CDR1 reads GTSNPN; CDR2 reads SVGIG (reference sequence). J gave up 3 bases and V 1 base, and 4 bases lay outside the gene matches. In DNA form, the CDR3 reads TGTGCCTGGAGTGCCGGGGACAGGGGAACAGATACGCAGTATTTT. This sequence encodes CAWSAGDRGTDTQYF. The whole variable domain, filled in from reference TRBV30 and TRBJ2-3, reads SQTIHQWPATLVQPVGSPLSLECTVEGTSNPNLYWYRQAAGRGLQLLFYSVGIGQISSEVPQNLSASRPQDRQFILSSKKLLLSDSGFYLCAWSAGDRGTDTQYFGPGTRLTVL.

The sample holds one count of this clone. The genes are TRBV7-2 and TRBJ2-1; D unresolved. This CDR3 is built from 16 residues. Germline lookup yields CDR1 SGHTA and CDR2 FQGNSA. V lost 0 bases, J lost 0 bases, and 9 bases lay in between. The CDR3 sequence: CASSLAQDASYNEQFF. CDR3 sequence (DNA): TGTGCCAGCAGCTTAGCGCAGGACGCCTCCTACAATGAGCAGTTCTTC.

About this clone: One junction end disagrees with the germline gene, perhaps due to a read error. This chain uses TRBV7-7 with TRBJ2-2, with D unresolved. CDR1 is SSHAT and CDR2 is FNYEAQ in the germline V gene (reference sequence). CDR3 length: 13 amino acids. DNA of the CDR3: TGTGCTAGCAGCTCGGACCACACCGGGGAGCTGTTTTTT. Its protein product is CASSSDHTGELFF.

V is TRBV5-1 and J is TRBJ2-7; unclear D gene. The ends were cut back, 4 bases at V and 2 bases at J, with 13 bases in the middle. CDR1 is SGHRS and CDR2 is YFSETQ in the germline V gene. CDR3 size: 14 residues. DNA for the CDR3: TGCGCCAGCAGCATTGACGCCGGCCCCTACGAGCAGTACTTC. It specifies CASSIDAGPYEQYF.

The chain carries TRBV14 and TRBJ2-7, with D perhaps TRBD1 (6 bases). The CDR3 has 14 amino acids. The germline CDR1 and CDR2 sequences are SGHDN and FVKESK. The V end was cut by 6 bases, the J end by 0 bases, with 12 bases between. In nucleotides, the CDR3 is TGTGCCAGCAGGACCGGGACAAGCTCCTACGAGCAGTACTTC. This codes for CASRTGTSSYEQYF.

The chain uses TRBV19 and TRBJ1-6; D possibly corresponds to TRBD1 (5 bases). The CDR3 spans 13 residues. Trimming removed 7 bases at V and 8 bases at J, with 12 bases between. The germline gives CDR1 LNHDA, CDR2 SQIVND (reference sequence). The CDR3 DNA sequence: TGTGCCAGTACCCACCCGGGGGATTCACCCCTCCACTTT. This sequence encodes CASTHPGDSPLHF.

The chain is built from TRBV6-6 and TRBJ1-5, with D unresolved. Germline loops: CDR1 MNHNY, CDR2 SVGAGI (reference sequence). This CDR3 comprises 13 residues. V lost 7 bases, J lost 5 bases, and 12 bases lay in between. The CDR3 protein is CASKIIRDQPQHF. CDR3 DNA: TGTGCCAGCAAAATTATAAGGGATCAGCCCCAGCATTTT.

Note on this clone: Other DNA sequences in the sample encode the same CDR3. The chain couples TRBV11-2 to TRBJ2-5; 8 positions agree with TRBD2. The CDR3 has 15 amino acids. The V and J ends lost 1 base and 5 bases, in that order; junction bases with no gene match: 6. Germline CDR1 reads SGHAT; CDR2 reads FQNNGV. The CDR3 protein is CASSLAGGPGETQYF. Here the CDR3 DNA reads TGTGCCAGCAGCTTAGCGGGAGGGCCAGGGGAGACCCAGTACTTC.

V gene TRBV16 combines with J gene TRBJ1-5, with D maybe TRBD1 (6 bases). This CDR3 has 17 residues. Trimming shortened V by 1 base and J by 0 bases, and 13 bases separated the two germline ends. Germline lookup yields CDR1 KGHSY and CDR2 FQNENV. The CDR3 DNA is TGTGCCAGCAGCCAATACGGGACATCTTTTAGCAATCAGCCCCAGCATTTT. It specifies CASSQYGTSFSNQPQHF.

The rearrangement joins TRBV5-1 to TRBJ1-6; 9 nucleotides match TRBD1. Germline lookup yields CDR1 SGHRS and CDR2 YFSETQ. This CDR3 has 17 amino acids. Trimming removed 0 bases from V and 9 bases from J; junction bases left unmatched: 10. As DNA, the CDR3 is TGCGCCAGCAGCTTGGAAGCTACGGGACAGGGAGCTTCACCCCTCCACTTT. Its protein is CASSLEATGQGASPLHF.

The rearrangement links TRBV7-3 to TRBJ2-5; D is possibly TRBD1 (6 bases). Trimming took off 4 bases at V and 5 bases at J, with 11 bases between the two ends. The germline V gene encodes CDR1 SGHTA and CDR2 FQGTGA. This CDR3 is built from 13 residues. Here the CDR3 DNA reads TGTGCCAGCAGCTCTGGGACATCTGAGACCCAGTACTTC. It specifies CASSSGTSETQYF.

The chain is built from TRBV10-3 and TRBJ2-7; D unclear. Between the trimmed V and J ends, which lost 3 bases and 2 bases, there was a span of 14 bases. The V gene's germline CDR1 is ENHRY and CDR2 SYGVKD. CDR3 length equals 15 residues. The CDR3 DNA reads as TGTGCCATCAGTGACCCTGATCATCCGCCCTACGAGCAGTACTTC. Protein: CAISDPDHPPYEQYF.

V is TRBV5-1 and J is TRBJ2-1, with 10 bases matching TRBD2. Per the germline V gene, CDR1 is SGHRS and CDR2 is YFSETQ. After removal of 4 bases from V and 8 bases from J, the junction contained 15 bases not matched to a gene. The CDR3 runs 17 residues. The CDR3 DNA reads as TGCGCCAGCAGCGCACTTCCCTCTAGCGGGAGTAACCATGAGCAGTTCTTC. Residues: CASSALPSSGSNHEQFF.

The rearrangement uses TRBV30 and TRBJ2-4; 7 positions agree with TRBD2. Germline V CDR1 and CDR2: GTSNPN, SVGIG (reference sequence). V lost 4 bases and J lost 1; bases outside the gene matches: 7. This CDR3 comprises 15 residues. The CDR3 loop is CAWTLGGSAKNIQYF. The CDR3 DNA reads TGTGCCTGGACCCTGGGGGGGAGCGCCAAAAACATTCAGTACTTC.

The V and J genes are TRBV29-1 and TRBJ2-7; possibly TRBD2 for D (7 bases). This CDR3 comprises 16 residues. Germline CDR1 SQVTM, CDR2 ANQGSEA. The CDR3 nucleotides are TGCGCCGCTGGGGGGGCGGCTCAGGTGAGCTCCTACGAGCAGTACTTC. Its protein is CAAGGAAQVSSYEQYF.

The chain has TRBV10-3 and TRBJ2-1; 11 bases match TRBD2. The V segment lost 1 base and the J segment 10 bases; nucleotides outside the gene matches: 9. From germline, CDR1 is ENHRY and CDR2 SYGVKD. This CDR3 is 16 amino acids long. CDR3 in amino acids: CAISELIAGGRGEQFF. CDR3 DNA: TGTGCCATCAGTGAGTTAATAGCGGGAGGGCGAGGGGAGCAGTTCTTC.

The chain is built from TRBV19 and TRBJ1-3; no clear D. The CDR3 covers 15 residues. Germline-derived CDR1 and CDR2 are LNHDA and SQIVND (reference sequence). Trimming cost V 7 bases and J 3 bases, with 16 bases left between them. CDR3 sequence (DNA): TGTGCCAGTACCATCGGAGGAGGGTATGGAAACACCATATATTTT. This codes for CASTIGGGYGNTIYF.

The chain uses TRBV7-3 and TRBJ2-7, with TRBD2 as a possible D gene (6 bases). There are 9 residues in the CDR3. The germline V gene has CDR1 SGHTA and CDR2 FQGTGA. The V and J ends lost 10 bases and 7 bases respectively, with 8 bases between them. This chain's CDR3 is CAKAGEQYF. The CDR3 DNA sequence: TGTGCCAAGGCGGGGGAGCAGTACTTC.

In regard to this clone: Other DNA sequences in this sample translate to the same CDR3. This rearrangement joins TRBV7-2 to TRBJ2-7; TRBD2 matches 9 bases. Germline trimming cut 1 base from V and 4 bases from J; bases unmatched to any gene: 2. CDR3 length: 14 amino acids. Germline V gene sequence: CDR1 SGHTA, CDR2 FQGNSA. The DNA of the CDR3 is TGTGCCAGCAGCTTAGAAGCGGGAGGATACGAGCAGTACTTC. Amino acid sequence: CASSLEAGGYEQYF.

This clone appeared a single time. The chain joins TRBV29-1 to TRBJ2-1; unclear D gene. The CDR3 sequence is 12 residues long. Trimming took off 4 bases at V and 4 bases at J, with 8 bases between the two ends. Germline CDR1 is SQVTM and CDR2 is ANQGSEA. Here the CDR3 reads CSVGQAYNEQFF. Written as DNA, the CDR3 is TGCAGCGTTGGGCAGGCTTACAATGAGCAGTTCTTC.